The 13 T cell receptor beta chains reported below all come from one sample, sequenced in a study of blood T cell repertoires in COVID-19. The assay was immunoSEQ multiplex PCR, and TCRdb's table has in-frame clones only and misses some. The sample includes under 150,000 clones, approximately 83% seen only once; the top ten take around 8%. The sequencing sample was made of peripheral blood. The receptors stem from an older woman with COVID-19, enrolled during active disease.

This clone was picked up a small number of times. This chain uses TRBV5-1 with TRBJ2-1; 8 bases map to TRBD2. Germline assignment: CDR1 SGHRS and CDR2 YFSETQ. The V segment lost 2 bases and the J segment 10 bases; nucleotides outside the gene matches: 11. The CDR3 has 15 residues. CDR3 in DNA: TGCGCCAGCAGCTTATCAAGAGCGGGGGCCGGGGAGCAGTTCTTC. It encodes CASSLSRAGAGEQFF. The entire variable domain, with the rest obtained from reference TRBV5-1 and TRBJ2-1, is as follows: KAGVTQTPRYLIKTRGQQVTLSCSPISGHRSVSWYQQTPGQGLQFLFEYFSETQRNKGNFPGRFSGRQFSNSRSEMNVSTLELGDSALYLCASSLSRAGAGEQFFGPGTRLTVL.

The gene calls are TRBV5-6 and TRBJ1-3, with 8 positions matching TRBD1. Germline values: CDR1 SGHDT, CDR2 YYEEEE. The CDR3 sequence is 16 residues long. J lost 3 bases, V lost 1 base, and 6 bases had no gene match. CDR3 amino acids: CASSLSGGVGGNTIYF. CDR3 bases: TGTGCCAGCAGCTTGTCAGGGGGCGTCGGTGGAAACACCATATATTTT. Combining the CDR3 with reference TRBV5-6 and TRBJ1-3 gives the whole variable domain DAGVTQSPTHLIKTRGQQVTLRCSPKSGHDTVSWYQQALGQGPQFIFQYYEEEERQRGNFPDRFSGHQFPNYSSELNVNALLLGDSALYLCASSLSGGVGGNTIYFGEGSWLTVV.

This clone was seen a single time. This chain links TRBV4-3 with TRBJ2-7, with 9 bases matching TRBD1. After removal of 4 bases from V and 5 bases from J, the junction contained 12 bases not matched to a gene. The CDR3 loop spans 16 amino acids. In germline, CDR1 is LGHNA, CDR2 YSLEER. The CDR3 region has the DNA TGCGCCAGCAGCCCATACAACGCCGACAGGGGGGACGAGCAGTACTTC. As protein: CASSPYNADRGDEQYF.

For the CDR3, the DNA is TGTGCCTGGACCCTAGCGGGGGACCAAGAGACCCAGTACTTC. Amino acids: CAWTLAGDQETQYF. The chain joins TRBV30 to TRBJ2-5; TRBD2 agrees at 10 bases. Germline CDR1 is GTSNPN and CDR2 is SVGIG (reference sequence). CDR3 length equals 14 residues. V lost 4 bases, J lost 0 bases, and 2 bases stayed unmatched.

The rearrangement joins TRBV9 to TRBJ2-1; D is perhaps TRBD2 (5 bases). Trimming stripped 0 bases from V and 4 bases from J, with 8 bases between. Germline V lookup: CDR1 SGDLS, CDR2 YYNGEE. The CDR3 is 14 amino acids. The CDR3 protein is CASSVGTGYNEQFF. The CDR3 DNA is TGTGCCAGCAGCGTAGGGACTGGATACAATGAGCAGTTCTTC.

The chain is built from TRBV6-6 and TRBJ2-3; 11 bases are a match to TRBD2. Germline trimming cut 5 bases from V and 0 bases from J; bases unmatched to any gene: 7. This CDR3 region has 17 residues. Per the germline V gene, CDR1 is MNHNY and CDR2 is SVGAGI (reference sequence). The CDR3 here is CASSRLAGTASTDTQYF. The CDR3 DNA follows: TGTGCCAGCAGTCGACTAGCGGGGACGGCTAGCACAGATACGCAGTATTTT.

The rearrangement links TRBV27 to TRBJ1-5; 10 bases line up with TRBD1. The CDR3 has 20 amino acids. The J segment lost 2 bases and the V segment lost 6 bases, leaving 19 bases of the junction unmatched. The germline CDR1 and CDR2 sequences are MNHEY and SMNVEV (reference sequence). The CDR3 DNA reads as TGTGCCAGCAGCAGGACAGGGGGTTCTACAGGGGGTGGTGGCAATCAGCCCCAGCATTTT. Translated, it gives CASSRTGGSTGGGGNQPQHF.

The chain uses TRBV19 and TRBJ2-3, with D unresolved. V was clipped by 5 bases and J by 2 bases, with 8 bases between them. Looked up from germline, CDR1 is LNHDA and CDR2 is SQIVND (reference sequence). The CDR3 loop spans 13 amino acids. As DNA, the CDR3 is TGTGCCAGTAGTTCCGGAGCCACAGATACGCAGTATTTT. This sequence encodes CASSSGATDTQYF.

The rearrangement joins TRBV5-4 to TRBJ1-1, with 7 bases identical to TRBD1. CDR1 is SGHNT, CDR2 YYREEE, per germline (reference sequence). V trimming: 4 bases; J trimming: 5 bases; junction bases outside the gene matches: 11. This CDR3 is 15 amino acids long. The chain's CDR3 is CASSRGTGVGTEAFF. The CDR3 bases are TGTGCCAGCAGCCGTGGTACAGGGGTGGGAACTGAAGCTTTCTTT.

This chain links TRBV5-1 with TRBJ2-1; TRBD2 aligns across 9 bases. Germline V gives CDR1 SGHRS, CDR2 YFSETQ. CDR3 length: 16 amino acids. With V trimmed by 1 base and J by 10 bases, 12 bases remained unmatched. CDR3 DNA: TGCGCCAGCAGCTTGTCGAGCGGGGGGTCCTCGAGGGAGCAGTTCTTC. The encoded protein is CASSLSSGGSSREQFF.

V is TRBV5-1 and J is TRBJ2-1; D possibly corresponds to TRBD2 (6 bases). CDR3 size: 15 residues. Germline assignment: CDR1 SGHRS and CDR2 YFSETQ. Deletions cut 4 bases from V and 7 bases from J, with 18 bases between. The CDR3, as DNA: TGCGCCAGCAGCCCAGGGACGCAACGGGGGAATGAGCAGTTCTTC. Translated, it gives CASSPGTQRGNEQFF. The full variable domain, in which reference TRBV5-1 and TRBJ2-1 provide the parts outside the CDR3, is KAGVTQTPRYLIKTRGQQVTLSCSPISGHRSVSWYQQTPGQGLQFLFEYFSETQRNKGNFPGRFSGRQFSNSRSEMNVSTLELGDSALYLCASSPGTQRGNEQFFGPGTRLTVL.

This rearrangement joins TRBV5-4 to TRBJ2-2, with TRBD1 matching 9 bases. There are 15 residues in the CDR3. With V trimmed by 0 bases and J by 6 bases, 3 bases remained unmatched. The germline CDR1 and CDR2 sequences are SGHNT and YYREEE (reference sequence). The CDR3 loop reads CASSLGQGGSGELFF. In DNA, the CDR3 is TGTGCCAGCAGCTTGGGACAGGGGGGGTCCGGGGAGCTGTTTTTT.

The chain links TRBV30 to TRBJ2-5; 14 bases line up with TRBD2. The germline CDR1 and CDR2 sequences are GTSNPN and SVGIG (reference sequence). V shed 3 bases, J shed 5 bases, and the junction held 2 bases outside the gene matches. This CDR3 has 14 residues. CDR3 in amino acids: CAWSGLAGGETQYF. CDR3 DNA sequence: TGTGCCTGGAGCGGACTAGCGGGGGGTGAGACCCAGTACTTC.